Below, one TCR beta chain is given with its context. The target antigen is unknown. This entry belongs to a study of post-analysis software for immune sequencing data. Incorporated into the TCR beta cDNA libraries were unique molecular identifiers, which served to reduce PCR and sequencing biases. Roughly 0.5 million cDNA molecules were obtained from about 0.98 to 11 million T cells. TCRdb recomputed calls from the PCR reads with MiXCR, one row per CDR3 protein. The table records roughly 580,000 distinct CDR3 sequences, 44% of them present only once. Points from the study as a whole: Those samples that were prepared in the same batch co-clustered strongly by F measure. A few TRBV segments, TRBV5-6, TRBV5-1 and TRBV20-1 among them, were found more frequent in patients than controls.

The CDR3 runs 15 residues. Looked up from germline, CDR1 is DFQATT and CDR2 is SNEGSKA (reference sequence). Trimming pared 4 bases from V and 6 bases from J, leaving 21 bases between. V usage is TRBV20-1 and J usage is TRBJ1-1; a possible D gene is TRBD1 (6 bases). The receptor was derived from a girl aged 5-17 years with multiple sclerosis. The sequenced material came from blood. The CDR3 loop reads CSATTSRGAEAEAFF. In DNA, the CDR3 is TGCAGTGCTACTACTTCTCGGGGGGCTGAGGCTGAAGCTTTCTTT.